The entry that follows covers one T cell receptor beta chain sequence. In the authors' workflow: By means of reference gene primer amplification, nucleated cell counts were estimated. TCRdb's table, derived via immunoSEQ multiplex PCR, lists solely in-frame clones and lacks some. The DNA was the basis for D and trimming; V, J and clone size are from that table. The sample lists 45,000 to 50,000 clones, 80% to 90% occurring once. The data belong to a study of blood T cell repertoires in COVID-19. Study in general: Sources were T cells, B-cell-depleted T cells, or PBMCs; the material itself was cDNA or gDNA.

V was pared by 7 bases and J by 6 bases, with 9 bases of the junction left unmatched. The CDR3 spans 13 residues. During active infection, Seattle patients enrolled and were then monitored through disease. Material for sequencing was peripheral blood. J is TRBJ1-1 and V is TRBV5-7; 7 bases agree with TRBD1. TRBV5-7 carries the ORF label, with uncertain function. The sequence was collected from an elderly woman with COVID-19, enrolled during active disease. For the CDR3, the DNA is TGTGCCAGCTTAGCAAGGGGGCTGCCTGAAGCTTTCTTT. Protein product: CASLARGLPEAFF.